These 12 T cell receptor beta chains originate from one sample sequenced in a study of blood T cell repertoires in COVID-19. Sequenced by immunoSEQ multiplex PCR; TCRdb stores in-frame clones only, minus some. The table lists about 230,000 clones, about 86% of them singletons. Sequenced sample: peripheral blood. These receptor sequences come from a man older than 75 with acute or convalescent COVID-19.

This clone was detected only a few times. The V gene is TRBV28, the J gene TRBJ2-7; tentative D call: TRBD1 (6 bases). The CDR3 has 14 amino acids. Trimming shortened V by 4 bases and J by 2 bases, and 12 bases separated the two germline ends. The V gene's germline CDR1 is MDHEN and CDR2 SYDVKM. CDR3 sequence reads: CASSSGDRPYEQYF. CDR3 sequence (DNA): TGTGCCAGCAGTTCAGGGGACCGCCCCTACGAGCAGTACTTC.

The gene calls are TRBV5-1 and TRBJ2-2, with a possible D match to TRBD2 (5 bases). The CDR3 covers 17 residues. Trimming stripped 2 bases from V and 3 bases from J, with 17 bases between. The V gene's germline CDR1 is SGHRS and CDR2 YFSETQ. In DNA form, the CDR3 reads TGCGCCAGCAGCTTTGGGCACGGGGTCGGGGACACCGGGGAGCTGTTTTTT. Residues: CASSFGHGVGDTGELFF. The full variable domain, completed using reference TRBV5-1 and TRBJ2-2, is KAGVTQTPRYLIKTRGQQVTLSCSPISGHRSVSWYQQTPGQGLQFLFEYFSETQRNKGNFPGRFSGRQFSNSRSEMNVSTLELGDSALYLCASSFGHGVGDTGELFFGEGSRLTVL.

J is TRBJ1-1 and V is TRBV6-5; 9 nucleotides agree with TRBD1. CDR3 length: 15 residues. Germline loops: CDR1 MNHEY, CDR2 SVGAGI. V trimming: 5 bases; J trimming: 5 bases; junction bases outside the gene matches: 9. Here the CDR3 DNA reads TGTGCCAGCAGTCCGGGACAGGGAGGTCGGACTGAAGCTTTCTTT. It translates to CASSPGQGGRTEAFF.

The genes are TRBV19 and TRBJ2-7; possible D gene TRBD1, 6 bases. V was shortened by 0 bases and J by 7 bases, with 7 bases between the two germline ends. The V gene's germline CDR1 is LNHDA and CDR2 SQIVND (reference sequence). The CDR3 is 12 amino acids. CDR3 nucleotides: TGTGCCAGTAGTATAGAGGGACAAGAGCAGTACTTC. Translated, it gives CASSIEGQEQYF.

This rearrangement joins TRBV4-1 to TRBJ2-7; TRBD1 is a possible D gene (5 bases). Per germline, CDR1 MGHRA and CDR2 YSYEKL. Trimming stripped 1 base from V and 0 bases from J, with 10 bases between. The CDR3 totals 15 residues. The CDR3 DNA sequence: TGCGCCAGCAGCCAAGTTCCCAGGGACTCCTACGAGCAGTACTTC. Protein sequence: CASSQVPRDSYEQYF.

V and J are TRBV10-3 and TRBJ1-5, with 9 bases fitting TRBD1. In germline, CDR1 is ENHRY, CDR2 SYGVKD. The CDR3 sequence is 14 residues long. V lost 5 bases and J lost 5; bases outside the gene matches: 4. CDR3 nucleotide sequence: TGTGCCATCAGTACAGGGGGCGCAGATCAGCCCCAGCATTTT. Amino acid sequence: CAISTGGADQPQHF.

The V gene is TRBV5-1, the J gene TRBJ2-5; TRBD2 might be the D (7 bases). This CDR3 has 15 residues. V gave up 4 bases and J gave up 5 bases, with 18 bases separating them. CDR1 is SGHRS and CDR2 is YFSETQ in the germline V gene. CDR3 residues: CASSPRTRGGETQYF. Written as DNA, the CDR3 is TGCGCCAGCAGCCCGCGGACTAGGGGGGGGGAGACCCAGTACTTC.

This chain links TRBV7-2 with TRBJ2-1; 7 bases agree with TRBD2. Germline CDR1 and CDR2: SGHTA and FQGNSA. The J segment lost 0 bases and the V segment lost 1 base, leaving 3 bases of the junction unmatched. The CDR3 has 16 amino acids. The CDR3 DNA is TGTGCCAGCAGCTTAGAGCGGGGCCCCTCCTACAATGAGCAGTTCTTC. It is translated as CASSLERGPSYNEQFF.

The rearrangement uses TRBV9 and TRBJ2-7; the match to TRBD1 covers 8 bases. J lost 7 bases, V lost 4 bases, and 16 bases had no gene match. The CDR3 runs 16 residues. Germline loops: CDR1 SGDLS, CDR2 YYNGEE. This chain's CDR3 is CASSPGVGRGLREQYF. The CDR3 bases are TGTGCCAGCAGCCCCGGGGTGGGCAGGGGGCTTAGGGAGCAGTACTTC.

V and J are TRBV18 and TRBJ2-5; 7 nucleotides line up with TRBD1. The CDR3 runs 14 residues. The V gene's germline CDR1 is KGHSH and CDR2 LQKENI. V shed 3 bases and J 1 base; nucleotides not matched to a gene: 2. Here the CDR3 reads CASSPTGAQETQYF. CDR3 sequence (DNA): TGTGCCAGCTCACCCACAGGGGCCCAAGAGACCCAGTACTTC.

J is TRBJ2-5 and V is TRBV2, with 9 bases that match TRBD2. The CDR3 is made up of 14 amino acids. V was clipped by 5 bases and J by 4 bases; unmatched bases: 5. Germline loops: CDR1 SNHLY, CDR2 FYNNEI. The CDR3 sequence: CASSPAGGGETQYF. The CDR3 DNA reads TGTGCCAGCAGTCCTGCGGGGGGGGGAGAGACCCAGTACTTC.

This clone was recorded only once. This chain joins TRBV6-1 and TRBJ2-2; 10 bases line up with TRBD1. CDR1 MNHNS and CDR2 SASEGT come from the germline V gene. The CDR3 runs 15 residues. Unmatched junction bases numbered 1, after V lost 0 bases and J lost 6 bases. The CDR3 loop is CASSEAGQGSGELFF. In DNA, the CDR3 is TGTGCCAGCAGTGAAGCGGGACAGGGGTCCGGGGAGCTGTTTTTT.